The clone carrying this TCR beta chain was recorded a few times. The sample belongs to a study of blood T cell repertoires in COVID-19. Overall study: Specimens from acute and convalescent COVID-19 originated in the United States, Italy and Spain.

Assay used: immunoSEQ multiplex PCR; TCRdb lists only in-frame clones, some missing. Of 95,000 to 100,000 clones in the sample, about 85% were seen once. The CDR3 loop spans 14 amino acids. Per germline, CDR1 MNHNS and CDR2 SASEGT. The V end lost 1 base, the J end lost 8 bases, and 14 bases lay between the germline ends. The sample was peripheral blood. The chain recombines TRBV6-1 with TRBJ1-2, with D possibly being TRBD1 (5 bases). This sequence was found in a woman aged 70 to 79 with active or convalescent COVID-19. DNA for the CDR3: TGTGCCAGCAGTGAAGGACGGACAATCGGGGGCTACACCTTC. This codes for CASSEGRTIGGYTF.